The 17 T cell receptor beta chains presented below share a single source sample, sequenced in a study of vaccination and CD4 T cells after COVID-19. Sample treatment: roughly ten-day PBMC culture with coronavirus spike peptide pools or control peptides (ViraFEST assay). The Oncomine TCR Beta short-read assay sequenced DNA from cultured CD4+ T cells. TCRdb ran MiXCR on the PCR reads and lists one entry per CDR3 protein. The sample includes 12,000 to 15,000 distinct CDR3 sequences, about 26% of them seen just once. No antigen has been identified for these receptors. Sequencing was performed on cultured CD4+ T cells from blood. Receptor source: a human donor with COVID-19.

The chain has TRBV5-1 and TRBJ2-5, with D unclear. Germline lookup yields CDR1 SGHRS and CDR2 YFSETQ. The V and J ends lost 1 base and 0 bases respectively, with 10 bases between them. The CDR3 has 15 residues. CDR3 sequence reads: CASSLPGRNQETQYF. The CDR3 DNA is TGCGCCAGCAGCTTGCCTGGGCGGAACCAAGAGACCCAGTACTTC.

This chain joins TRBV30 and TRBJ2-1; 10 positions agree with TRBD2. From germline, CDR1 is GTSNPN and CDR2 SVGIG (reference sequence). V dropped 7 bases and J dropped 4; count of bases not matched to a gene: 10. The CDR3 contains 15 residues. CDR3 sequence reads: CAFTGLASSYNEQFF. DNA for the CDR3: TGTGCCTTCACGGGACTAGCGAGTTCTTACAATGAGCAGTTCTTC.

The rearrangement joins TRBV7-2 to TRBJ2-6; D gene uncertain. Trimming left V 5 bases short and J 0 bases short, with 5 bases between. From germline, CDR1 is SGHTA and CDR2 FQGNSA. The CDR3 spans 14 residues. CDR3 in amino acids: CASSRFSGANVLTF. CDR3 coding DNA: TGTGCCAGCAGCCGTTTCTCTGGGGCCAACGTCCTGACTTTC.

The table lists this clonotype with a few counts. The chain is built from TRBV19 and TRBJ2-3, with TRBD2 matching 9 bases. The CDR3 loop spans 14 amino acids. CDR1 and CDR2 from the germline V gene are LNHDA and SQIVND (reference sequence). After removal of 6 bases from V and 9 bases from J, the junction contained 10 bases not matched to a gene. The CDR3 sequence: CASSEGGGGQTQYF. The CDR3 nucleotides read TGTGCCAGTAGCGAGGGCGGGGGGGGCCAAACGCAGTATTTT.

The rearrangement links TRBV7-8 to TRBJ1-2; unclear D gene. The CDR3 runs to 14 residues. CDR1 and CDR2 (germline): SGHVS, FQNEAQ. V lost 3 bases to trimming and J lost 4 bases, with 12 bases between them. CDR3 residues: CASSFLGSGYGYTF. The CDR3 nucleotides are TGTGCCAGCAGCTTCTTGGGCAGCGGCTATGGCTACACCTTC.

The CDR3 here is CSVDQTPYNEQFF. CDR3 coding DNA: TGCAGCGTTGATCAAACCCCCTACAATGAGCAGTTCTTC. This chain links TRBV29-1 with TRBJ2-1, with D hard to call. Trimming left V 3 bases short and J 2 bases short, with 8 bases between. The CDR3 extends over 13 amino acids. Germline-derived CDR1 and CDR2 are SQVTM and ANQGSEA.

The V and J genes are TRBV7-6 and TRBJ2-2; tentatively, D is TRBD2 (6 bases). The CDR3 sequence is 16 residues long. The V gene lost 0 bases and the J gene lost 5 bases, with 13 bases spanning the gap. Germline loops: CDR1 SGHVS, CDR2 FNYEAQ. CDR3 region: CASSLAILEGTGELFF. DNA for the CDR3: TGTGCCAGCAGCTTAGCGATTCTGGAGGGAACCGGGGAGCTGTTTTTT.

The chain is built from TRBV2 and TRBJ2-7, with TRBD1 matching 10 bases. The V gene's germline CDR1 is SNHLY and CDR2 FYNNEI. CDR3 length: 14 amino acids. The V segment lost 7 bases and the J segment 4 bases; nucleotides outside the gene matches: 7. The CDR3 is CASIETGGHYEQYF. The CDR3 DNA reads TGTGCCAGCATCGAGACAGGGGGCCATTACGAGCAGTACTTC.

The rearrangement joins TRBV6-1 to TRBJ1-5; 7 bases fit TRBD1. This CDR3 region has 17 residues. Trimming cost V 0 bases and J 6 bases; bases outside gene matches: 11. The germline V gene encodes CDR1 MNHNS and CDR2 SASEGT. In nucleotides, the CDR3 is TGTGCCAGCAGTGAAGCGCCACCGACAGGGTTAGGTCAGCCCCAGCATTTT. Translating gives CASSEAPPTGLGQPQHF.

The J gene is TRBJ1-2, the V gene TRBV5-8; 10 nucleotides match TRBD1. The V and J ends lost 3 bases and 4 bases, in that order; junction bases with no gene match: 6. The germline CDR1 and CDR2 sequences are SGHTS and YDEGEE. The CDR3 loop spans 15 amino acids. CDR3 residues: CASSSGQGGGYGYTF. The CDR3 bases are TGTGCCAGCAGCTCCGGACAGGGGGGCGGCTATGGCTACACCTTC.

This clonotype was counted between two and nine times. This rearrangement joins TRBV7-8 to TRBJ2-3, with 10 bases aligning to TRBD2. The CDR3 has 18 residues. Germline V gene data show CDR1 as SGHVS and CDR2 as FQNEAQ. The trim removed 5 bases at V and 4 bases at J, leaving 15 bases unmatched. The CDR3 coding sequence is TGTGCCAGCAGCCCCTATCTCGCTGGAGCGGGGGGGCCAGATACGCAGTATTTT. It translates to CASSPYLAGAGGPDTQYF.

This clonotype was observed a few times. This chain links TRBV24-1 with TRBJ1-1; possible D gene TRBD1, 5 bases. Germline loops: CDR1 KGHDR, CDR2 SFDVKD. CDR3 length equals 13 residues. Between the trimmed V and J ends, which lost 9 bases and 5 bases, there was a span of 15 bases. For the CDR3, the DNA is TGTGCCACCTTATCCCGGGGGGGGACTGAAGCTTTCTTT. Its translation: CATLSRGGTEAFF.

This clonotype was seen a few times. The chain joins TRBV6-1 to TRBJ1-2, with D possibly matching TRBD1 (6 bases). The CDR3 is 13 amino acids. Per germline, CDR1 MNHNS and CDR2 SASEGT. The V and J ends lost 5 bases and 4 bases respectively, with 11 bases between them. CDR3 coding DNA: TGTGCCAGCAGTCCCCAGGGGCCCTATGGCTACACCTTC. As protein: CASSPQGPYGYTF.

This clonotype was detected only a few times. The rearrangement uses TRBV19 and TRBJ1-5; 9 bases are a match to TRBD1. Germline CDR1 and CDR2: LNHDA and SQIVND (reference sequence). This CDR3 is 13 amino acids long. V was pared by 8 bases and J by 5 bases, with 4 bases of the junction left unmatched. In DNA, the CDR3 is TGTGCCAGTCGGGGACAGGGTGATCAGCCCCAGCATTTT. Its translation: CASRGQGDQPQHF.

The V call is TRBV20-1, the J call TRBJ2-5; D is perhaps TRBD2 (7 bases). This CDR3 has 16 amino acids. The germline V gene has CDR1 DFQATT and CDR2 SNEGSKA (reference sequence). V dropped 3 bases and J dropped 4 bases, with 21 bases sitting between them. Written as DNA, the CDR3 is TGCAGTGCTAGTGGGGGTCTCGGGGGGCGGGGAGAGACCCAGTACTTC. Protein sequence: CSASGGLGGRGETQYF.

The chain couples TRBV2 to TRBJ1-5; D unclear. Deletions cut 6 bases from V and 3 bases from J, with 15 bases between. Germline-derived CDR1 and CDR2 are SNHLY and FYNNEI. The CDR3 is 15 amino acids. The CDR3 loop reads CASSPFGPINQPQHF. The CDR3 DNA sequence: TGTGCCAGCAGCCCCTTCGGACCGATCAATCAGCCCCAGCATTTT.

The V call is TRBV29-1, the J call TRBJ2-2; 10 positions match TRBD2. Germline assignment: CDR1 SQVTM and CDR2 ANQGSEA. The CDR3 is 16 residues long. The ends lost 3 bases at V and 6 bases at J; junction bases unmatched: 10. The CDR3 loop is CSVEASGGRYAGELFF. CDR3 DNA sequence: TGCAGCGTTGAGGCTAGCGGGGGCCGCTACGCCGGGGAGCTGTTTTTT.